This T cell receptor beta chain comes out of a study of T-cell reconstitution after alpha-beta-depleted transplantation in children. Unique molecular identifiers were built into the TCRbeta library. Each CDR3 protein gets one entry after TCRdb re-called the PCR reads with MiXCR. This table holds some 460,000 distinct CDR3 sequences, 15% to 20% found once. Germline assignment: CDR1 ENHRY and CDR2 SYGVKD. Trimming took 0 bases from V and 8 from J, leaving 10 bases between them. The CDR3 totals 13 residues. Only a few counts were recorded for this clonotype. The receptor's source is a boy younger than two who had a stem cell transplant for Wiskott-Aldrich syndrome, so the T cells may come from the graft donor. Source: PBMCs, mostly from graft donor cells, taken 360 days after TCRalphabeta/CD19-depleted stem cell transplant. This chain links TRBV10-3 with TRBJ1-2, with a possible D match to TRBD1 (5 bases). The CDR3, as DNA: TGTGCCATCAGTGAGTCGAAAGGGGACGGCTACACCTTC. Translation: CAISESKGDGYTF.